This TCR beta chain was sequenced in a study of cytomegalovirus exposure and HLA in healthy donors (dated by TCRdb to 2016 to 2017). Describing the broader study: In an earlier analysis of some 550 of the donors, 250 to 350 Gb of sequence data and 117 million unique TCR beta sequences from some 170 million T cells were reported. Class I and class II HLA loci were covered by the typing at four-digit resolution. Rather than drawing on any new phenotypic data, the later analysis identified candidate immune exposures from TCR beta sequences and the way those sequences occurred across donors. Besides the first cohort of roughly 660 subjects, a separate validation cohort made up of roughly 120 different subjects was used. To study patterns of TCR occurrence, a later analysis re-analyzed previously published TCR beta repertoires from around 670 donors and added high-resolution HLA genotyping. A later genetic analysis used genome-wide SNP genotypes for about 65% of the roughly 700 donors, treating that subset as a discovery cohort. To decide whether each TCR beta V gene segment behaved as functional or pseudogenic, an earlier analysis of some 600 of the donors relied on high-throughput TCR beta sequencing. Across around 400 genotyped donors of the cohort, an average of about 240,000 unique TCR beta nucleotide sequences per donor were sequenced, and approximately 19% of those sequences were non-productive. The study was designed to test whether signatures of past pathogen exposure could be identified by cataloging public T cell receptors. An early release that covered about 640 HLA-typed donors contained approximately 300 gigabases of sequencing data and 70 million to 100 million unique TCR sequences. All discovery cohort repertoires had been generated on a single sequencing platform. Donor age, sex, ethnicity and CMV serostatus were collected together with the repertoire data. Typing coverage varied by locus: roughly 629-630 donors for A, B, C, DRB1 and DQB1; about 520 for DQA1; approximately 610 for DPA1; approximately 470 for DPB1. Using immunosequencing, the study profiled T cell repertoires from 500 to 800 subjects and related those repertoires to cytomegalovirus serostatus. The genetic ancestry cluster associated with self-reported Caucasian donors included roughly four fifths of the 350 to 500 genotyped donors. The study combined high-throughput TCR immunosequencing, statistical association of individual TCRs with disease status, and machine learning to predict cytomegalovirus infection status. Because of strong linkage in the cohort, five DR-DQ haplotypes were treated as single units for association and clustering. What the work shows at the level of the full study, not this receptor alone: A later analysis associated 15,000 to 20,000 TCR beta sequences with specific HLA alleles at a false discovery rate of 0.05. Only TCR beta chains were sequenced in this cohort, and the absence of alpha or paired-chain data limited detectable features. Because HLA typing was missing for some donors at each locus, association tests included only the typed subset. According to the authors, the approach could potentially be generalized to other disease states and immunological phenotypes. Most TCR sequences were seen in very few donors, while some public TCRs were found in many individuals. The earlier analysis of approximately 590 of the donors excluded roughly 17 rarely observed V segments, including chromosome 9 orphons, because counts were too low. In a later analysis, several top co-occurrence clusters were reported to appear linked to parvovirus B19, influenza, CMV and Epstein-Barr virus. In vitro tests confirmed that three of the cytomegalovirus-associated TCR beta chains recognize cytomegalovirus antigens. In an earlier analysis of 500 to 650 of the donors, most TCR beta V segments appeared in productive rearrangements about 87% or about 30% of the time, broadly matching IMGT annotations. Correlated functional status among segregating V segments might be attributable to linkage disequilibrium, but an unknown experimental factor could not be ruled out. Most CMV-associated TCR beta chains appeared to be HLA-restricted in a later analysis, and the HLA associations seemed to be driven largely by CMV exposure. The classifier was reported to diagnose cytomegalovirus status with high specificity and sensitivity in both the original and validation cohorts. The study listed 150 to 200 TCR beta chains as associated with cytomegalovirus. V-gene and J-gene trimming of TCR beta chains was associated with a missense DCLRE1C variant in a later genetic analysis, and the association was replicated in an independent cohort. A cluster of highly shared sequence variants was judged likely to be a technical artifact of the sequencing pipeline. In a later analysis, HLA-associated TCR beta chains were found to be more clonally expanded and to have lower generation probabilities than equally common non-associated chains. According to a later analysis, TCR association rates differed among HLA loci, with DRB1 alleles showing the most associated TCRs and HLA-C alleles showing the fewest. A further reported finding was that TCR beta sequences accurately predicted the HLA-A and HLA-B alleles for most subjects in the first cohort. Presence/absence analyses assumed roughly uniform sequencing depth across donors, an assumption that may not hold. Assigning TCR associations to individual alleles was difficult when HLA alleles, especially DR and DQ, strongly co-occurred. Some IMGT-functional V segments, including TRBV6-2 and TRBV6-3, could not be distinguished by the 87-base-pair reads and were therefore excluded. Immune exposure information for the cohort was limited to CMV serostatus. Compared with the approximately 670-donor mean, donors in an Asian-associated ancestry cluster had fewer N-insertions in productive TCRs, according to a later genetic analysis.

The cohort consisted of 600 to 700 healthy bone marrow donors. At the time of sampling, every cohort member was nominally healthy, though immune exposures that went unrecorded were likely present. The donor tested CMV seropositive and was one of the 289 seropositive cohort members. Each donor provided a peripheral blood sample, and peripheral blood mononuclear cells were used for TCR beta sequencing. Genomic DNA was extracted from the blood cell samples with the Qiagen DNeasy Blood Extraction Kit. From a lookup of the germline V gene (reference sequence), CDR1 and CDR2 are SEHNR and FQNEAQ. There are 15 amino acids in the CDR3, from cysteine to phenylalanine inclusive. Just the 45-base CDR3 DNA is kept, in frame starting at base 1. V is shortened by 4 bases, J by 6 bases, and the region joining them spans 15 bases. The receptor library was made with the immunoSEQ multiplex PCR assay. For the multiplex PCR, a mixture combining 60 forward primers for TCR Vbeta segments and 13 reverse primers for TCR Jbeta segments was used. Amplification of the CDR3 region of rearranged TCR beta genes was performed with a multiplex PCR assay on genomic DNA. On the Illumina HiSeq System, the amplified TCR beta libraries were sequenced as 87-base-pair reads. The authors processed their data as follows. In a later analysis, approximately 74 million unique TCR beta chains were counted across the 500 to 850 repertoires, and around 10 million of these chains were shared by at least two donors. To remove PCR and sequencing errors, raw reads were error-corrected and collapsed into unique sequences using a nearest-neighbor algorithm that merged closely related sequences. To assign V, D and J gene segments, CDR3 sequences were aligned to IMGT reference sequences. For a sequence to be retained, a match of at least six nucleotides was required to both a V gene segment and a J gene segment. Rearrangements were classified as productive when the CDR3 lacked stop codons and remained in frame with V and J, and all other rearrangements were classified as non-productive. CDR3 was defined according to IMGT convention as the region running from the second conserved V-encoded cysteine to the conserved J-encoded phenylalanine. The earlier analysis of about 570 of the donors excluded any sequence lacking an unambiguous match to a single V gene segment. An earlier analysis of over 450 of the donors classified V segments as functional when productive rearrangements were above 56.7% and as segregating when the standard deviation between donors was above 5%. A statistical classification framework was built for diagnosing cytomegalovirus status from the catalog of TCR beta chain sequences. In a later analysis, V and J genes were assigned by comparing TCR nucleotide sequences against IMGT/GENE-DB human TR gene sequences. The TCRdist pipeline was used in a later analysis to assign CDR3 sequences and most-parsimonious VDJ recombination scenarios. In a later analysis, each TCR beta chain was defined by its CDR3 amino acid sequence together with its V-gene family, and reads lacking a unique V-gene family were excluded. In a later analysis, approximately 640 highly shared, low-generation-probability nucleotide sequences were removed to address suspected cross-contamination and a sequencing artifact. A later analysis calculated a clonal expansion index for each public chain from normalized within-repertoire ranks of inferred template counts. In a later analysis, generation probabilities were computed using a VDJ recombination model fitted to out-of-frame rearrangements, and the results were checked against IGoR. In a later analysis, hypergeometric tests were used to score TCR-TCR, TCR-HLA and TCR-CMV co-occurrence, with a repertoire-size bias correction applied to TCR pairs. To estimate false discovery rates, a later analysis permuted the HLA or CMV assignments 20 times. In a later analysis, co-occurring TCRs were grouped using DBSCAN, and TCRdist sequence similarity was added for clustering within HLA-allele-positive subsets. Co-occurrence clustering excluded repertoires with fewer than 30,000 or more than 120,000 public chains, plus five with anomalous nucleotide sharing. As stored in TCRdb, this immuneACCESS dataset retains in-frame rearrangements with V and J assigned. A fraction of the clones does not appear; measured against another copy, unresolved V genes explain less than half of the discrepancy, and the remainder lacks a known reason. V and J calls and clone size are as listed in that table; D and trimming were resolved from the DNA. Across this sample there are more than 95,000 clones, with about 79% seen only once. The ten largest clones capture around 4.5% of the sample.

This clone showed up just a few times. This receptor's antigen is unknown. There are no base qualities to consult, and no much larger clone falls within one base. The material sequenced was PBMCs. This sequence uses TRBV7-9 and TRBJ1-4; the D gene remains uncertain. The TCR was taken from a man in his thirties or forties in good health and CMV-seropositive. The DNA reads as follows: TGTGCCAGCAGCTCTGTTATGAGGGTTGATGAAAAACTGTTTTTT. It is translated as CASSSVMRVDEKLFF.